The 10 T cell receptor beta chains below come from one sample, sequenced in a study of response to subunit inactivated influenza vaccine (dated by TCRdb to 2016 to 2019). Library preparation was by RT-PCR. The sample was run on an Illumina HiSeq 2500. TCRdb handled the public reads itself, with Q25 trimming in fastp and clone calling in MiXCR, and kept productive beta chains. Merged by CDR3 protein, the rows form single entries marked with the most common genes and DNA. This sample is represented by about 700,000 distinct CDR3 sequences; more than 15% of them were singletons. Together, the top ten hold around a tenth of the sample. The sequencing here drew on PBMCs from blood, taken about 11 days after vaccination. The receptor source for this set is a man aged 45-65 years who received an inactivated influenza vaccine. Donor details come from another sample of the same person, matched by shared clones.

This clonotype was found many times. The V and J genes are TRBV4-2 and TRBJ2-3; D may be TRBD2 (5 bases). CDR1 is LGHNA, CDR2 YNFKEQ, per germline. Trimming stripped 4 bases from V and 0 bases from J, with 11 bases between. This CDR3 is 15 amino acids long. CDR3 amino acids: CASSLPGYSTDTQYF. In DNA form, the CDR3 reads TGTGCCAGCAGCCTACCGGGATATAGCACAGATACGCAGTATTTT.

This rearrangement joins TRBV2 to TRBJ2-7; TRBD1 matches at 8 bases. CDR1 is SNHLY, CDR2 FYNNEI, per germline. The CDR3 extends over 14 amino acids. V lost 4 bases, J lost 1 base, and 3 bases stayed unmatched. CDR3: CASSGTGMSYEQYF. The CDR3 bases are TGTGCCAGCAGTGGGACAGGGATGTCCTACGAGCAGTACTTC. The entire variable domain, with the rest obtained from reference TRBV2 and TRBJ2-7, is as follows: EPEVTQTPSHQVTQMGQEVILRCVPISNHLYFYWYRQILGQKVEFLVSFYNNEISEKSEIFDDQFSVERPDGSNFTLKIRSTKLEDSAMYFCASSGTGMSYEQYFGPGTRLTVT.

The chain carries TRBV20-1 and TRBJ2-7; tentative D call: TRBD2 (6 bases). Per the germline V gene, CDR1 is DFQATT and CDR2 is SNEGSKA (reference sequence). V was shortened by 1 base and J by 3 bases, with 22 bases between the two germline ends. This CDR3 has 17 amino acids. This chain's CDR3 is CSARGDLGRGRRYEQYF. CDR3 in DNA: TGCAGTGCTAGAGGGGACTTGGGCCGAGGGAGACGCTACGAGCAGTACTTC.

This clonotype was found many times. The chain joins TRBV12-3 or TRBV12-4 to TRBJ2-7, with TRBD1 identical over 7 bases. The J segment lost 3 bases and the V segment lost 4 bases, leaving 0 bases of the junction unmatched. The CDR3 runs to 12 residues. This CDR3 reads CASSSGGYEQYF. CDR3 nucleotides: TGTGCCAGCAGTTCAGGGGGCTACGAGCAGTACTTC.

The CDR3 nucleotides are TGCGCCAGCAGCTGGAATACTGGGGCCAACGTCCTGACTTTC. This translates into CASSWNTGANVLTF. The chain employs TRBV5-1 and TRBJ2-6; D is uncertain. V lost 3 bases, J lost 2 bases, and 6 bases lay in between. Germline V CDR1 and CDR2: SGHRS, YFSETQ. The CDR3 runs to 14 residues.

The chain combines TRBV29-1 with TRBJ2-7, with 9 bases that match TRBD1. Germline loops: CDR1 SQVTM, CDR2 ANQGSEA. The CDR3 loop spans 13 amino acids. J was trimmed by 5 bases and V by 4 bases; bases with no gene match: 6. DNA of the CDR3: TGCAGCGTTGCCGGGACAGGGAGGGACGAGCAGTACTTC. Protein sequence: CSVAGTGRDEQYF.

The V and J genes are TRBV7-2 and TRBJ2-7, with D possibly matching TRBD2 (5 bases). Germline CDR1 is SGHTA and CDR2 is FQGNSA. This CDR3 has 14 residues. V lost 1 base and J 3 bases, leaving 10 bases between the germline ends. DNA for the CDR3: TGTGCCAGCAGCTTAGGAGGGAAGATCTACGAGCAGTACTTC. Amino acid sequence: CASSLGGKIYEQYF.

The chain uses TRBV3-1 and TRBJ2-3; maybe TRBD2 (6 bases). With 1 base removed from V and 4 bases from J, the gap between germline ends came to 9 bases. The CDR3 is 14 residues long. The germline V gene has CDR1 LGHDT and CDR2 YNNKEL (reference sequence). Here the CDR3 DNA reads TGTGCCAGCAGCCAAGTAGCGGTGCCAGATACGCAGTATTTT. This translates into CASSQVAVPDTQYF.

The V gene is TRBV20-1, the J gene TRBJ2-5; 13 bases align to TRBD2. The junction had 6 bases not matched to a gene; V was cut back by 6 bases and J by 5 bases. Per germline, CDR1 DFQATT and CDR2 SNEGSKA (reference sequence). The CDR3 is 14 amino acids. The CDR3 here is CSALPGLAGETQYF. The CDR3 coding sequence is TGCAGTGCCCTGCCGGGACTAGCGGGGGAGACCCAGTACTTC.

This clonotype was counted between two and nine times. The chain is built from TRBV2 and TRBJ2-7; TRBD2 matches at 10 bases. The junction had 0 bases not matched to a gene; V was cut back by 7 bases and J by 0 bases. Germline values: CDR1 SNHLY, CDR2 FYNNEI. The CDR3 has 13 residues. The CDR3 DNA reads as TGTGCCAGCAAGCGGGAGGGCTCCTACGAGCAGTACTTC. The encoded protein is CASKREGSYEQYF. Variable domain in full (rest from reference TRBV2 and TRBJ2-7): EPEVTQTPSHQVTQMGQEVILRCVPISNHLYFYWYRQILGQKVEFLVSFYNNEISEKSEIFDDQFSVERPDGSNFTLKIRSTKLEDSAMYFCASKREGSYEQYFGPGTRLTVT.